This TCR beta chain comes out of a study of T cells in Graves' hyperthyroidism and ophthalmopathy. Study-wide context: Peripheral blood was taken when the disease was first diagnosed, before any treatment began.

Inclusion characteristics of ophthalmopathy patients comprised a Clinical Activity Score of at least 3, a NOSPECS grade of at least 4, and duration under 3 months. Investigators excluded patients with uncontrolled infection, other autoimmune disease, pregnancy or lactation. The PBMCs were taken from over 9.5 ml of fresh peripheral blood. From RNA transcripts, TCR beta CDR3 regions were amplified. With the HTBI primer set, the TCR CDR3 went through a first round of RT-PCR. MiXCR, run by TCRdb on the multiplex PCR reads, gives a single entry per CDR3 protein. This sample has 400,000 to 500,000 distinct CDR3 sequences, with roughly 15% found just once. CDR1 and CDR2 from the germline V gene are MNHEY and SVGAGI. The CDR3 covers 14 residues. V shed 4 bases and J 4 bases; nucleotides not matched to a gene: 6.

V gene TRBV6-5 combines with J gene TRBJ1-1; TRBD1 matches at 7 bases. The specimen sequenced was blood. This sequence originates from a man between 18 and 35 years old with Graves' ophthalmopathy. CDR3 protein: CASSFYQGGTEAFF. DNA of the CDR3: TGTGCCAGCAGTTTTTATCAGGGGGGCACTGAAGCTTTCTTT.